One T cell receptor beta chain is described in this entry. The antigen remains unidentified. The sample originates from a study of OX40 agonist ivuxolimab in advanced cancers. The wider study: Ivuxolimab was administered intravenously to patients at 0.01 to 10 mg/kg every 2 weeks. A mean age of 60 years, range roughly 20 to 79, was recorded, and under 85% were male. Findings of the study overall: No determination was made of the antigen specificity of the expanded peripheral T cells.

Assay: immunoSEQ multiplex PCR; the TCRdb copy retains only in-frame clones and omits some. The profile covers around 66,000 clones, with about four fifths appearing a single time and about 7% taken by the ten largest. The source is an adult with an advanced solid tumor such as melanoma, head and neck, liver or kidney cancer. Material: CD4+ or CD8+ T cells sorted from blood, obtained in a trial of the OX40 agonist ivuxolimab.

CDR3 nucleotide sequence: TGTGCCAGCAGTTACTCCCAGGGAAAAGATACGCAGTATTTT. Its protein product is CASSYSQGKDTQYF. The chain combines TRBV6-6 with TRBJ2-3, with TRBD1 as a possible D gene (5 bases). V lost 0 bases and J 5 bases, leaving 9 bases between the germline ends. The CDR3 consists of 14 residues. Germline assignment: CDR1 MNHNY and CDR2 SVGAGI (reference sequence).